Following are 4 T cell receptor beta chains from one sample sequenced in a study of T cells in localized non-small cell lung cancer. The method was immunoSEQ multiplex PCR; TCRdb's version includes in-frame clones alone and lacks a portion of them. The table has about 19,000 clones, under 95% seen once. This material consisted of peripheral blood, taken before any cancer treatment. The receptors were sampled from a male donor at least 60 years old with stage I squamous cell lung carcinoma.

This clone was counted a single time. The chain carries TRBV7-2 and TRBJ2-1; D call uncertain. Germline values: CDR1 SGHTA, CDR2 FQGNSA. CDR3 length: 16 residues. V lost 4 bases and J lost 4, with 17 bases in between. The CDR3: CASSYPLTGPYNEQFF. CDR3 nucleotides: TGTGCCAGCAGCTATCCCCTAACTGGGCCTTACAATGAGCAGTTCTTC.

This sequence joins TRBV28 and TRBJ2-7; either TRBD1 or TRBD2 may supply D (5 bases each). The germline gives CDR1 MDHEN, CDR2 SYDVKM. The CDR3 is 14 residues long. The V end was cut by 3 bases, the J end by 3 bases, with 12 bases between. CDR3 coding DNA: TGTGCCAGCAGTTTGTCGGGGCCTTACTACGAGCAGTACTTC. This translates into CASSLSGPYYEQYF.

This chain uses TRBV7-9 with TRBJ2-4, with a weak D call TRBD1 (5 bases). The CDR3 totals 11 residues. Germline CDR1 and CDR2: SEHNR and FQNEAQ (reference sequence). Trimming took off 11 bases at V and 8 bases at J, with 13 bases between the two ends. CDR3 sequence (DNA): TGTGCCTGTCAGGGTAGAGACATTCAGTACTTC. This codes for CACQGRDIQYF. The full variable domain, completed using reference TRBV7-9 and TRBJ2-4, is DTGVSQNPRHKITKRGQNVTFRCDPISEHNRLYWYRQTLGQGPEFLTYFQNEAQLEKSRLLSDRFSAERPKGSFSTLEIQRTEQGDSAMYLCACQGRDIQYFGAGTRLSVL.

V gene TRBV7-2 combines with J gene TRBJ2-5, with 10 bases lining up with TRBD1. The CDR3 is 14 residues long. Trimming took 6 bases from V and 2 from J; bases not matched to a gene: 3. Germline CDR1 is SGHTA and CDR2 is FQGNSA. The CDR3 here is CASRRDRGQETQYF. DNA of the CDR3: TGTGCCAGCAGACGGGACAGGGGACAAGAGACCCAGTACTTC.